Here is one T cell receptor beta chain with its context. Antigen unknown. PCR was performed using 60 Vbeta and 13 Jbeta primers. Some clones are missing from TCRdb's copy, which holds only in-frame ones; the method was immunoSEQ multiplex PCR. This table holds about 250,000 clones, roughly 91% found once. These data originate in a study of cytomegalovirus exposure and HLA in healthy donors. For the study at large: HLA-typed donors contributed around 88 million unique TCRs, which were held in an early data release. Study conclusions and caveats: Reportedly, fewer N-insertions than the approximately 700-donor mean appeared in an Asian-associated ancestry cluster in a later analysis.

The CDR3 contains 17 residues. Germline loops: CDR1 MNHNS, CDR2 SASEGT. With 1 base removed from V and 6 bases from J, the gap between germline ends came to 21 bases. This TCR came from a girl aged 2 to 10 in good health and CMV-seronegative. The rearrangement joins TRBV6-1 to TRBJ1-2; D may be TRBD1 (6 bases). Input material: PBMCs. CDR3 nucleotides: TGTGCCAGCAGTGAAGTGTCCGCAGGGTTGGGACACAATGGCTACACCTTC. Amino acid sequence: CASSEVSAGLGHNGYTF.